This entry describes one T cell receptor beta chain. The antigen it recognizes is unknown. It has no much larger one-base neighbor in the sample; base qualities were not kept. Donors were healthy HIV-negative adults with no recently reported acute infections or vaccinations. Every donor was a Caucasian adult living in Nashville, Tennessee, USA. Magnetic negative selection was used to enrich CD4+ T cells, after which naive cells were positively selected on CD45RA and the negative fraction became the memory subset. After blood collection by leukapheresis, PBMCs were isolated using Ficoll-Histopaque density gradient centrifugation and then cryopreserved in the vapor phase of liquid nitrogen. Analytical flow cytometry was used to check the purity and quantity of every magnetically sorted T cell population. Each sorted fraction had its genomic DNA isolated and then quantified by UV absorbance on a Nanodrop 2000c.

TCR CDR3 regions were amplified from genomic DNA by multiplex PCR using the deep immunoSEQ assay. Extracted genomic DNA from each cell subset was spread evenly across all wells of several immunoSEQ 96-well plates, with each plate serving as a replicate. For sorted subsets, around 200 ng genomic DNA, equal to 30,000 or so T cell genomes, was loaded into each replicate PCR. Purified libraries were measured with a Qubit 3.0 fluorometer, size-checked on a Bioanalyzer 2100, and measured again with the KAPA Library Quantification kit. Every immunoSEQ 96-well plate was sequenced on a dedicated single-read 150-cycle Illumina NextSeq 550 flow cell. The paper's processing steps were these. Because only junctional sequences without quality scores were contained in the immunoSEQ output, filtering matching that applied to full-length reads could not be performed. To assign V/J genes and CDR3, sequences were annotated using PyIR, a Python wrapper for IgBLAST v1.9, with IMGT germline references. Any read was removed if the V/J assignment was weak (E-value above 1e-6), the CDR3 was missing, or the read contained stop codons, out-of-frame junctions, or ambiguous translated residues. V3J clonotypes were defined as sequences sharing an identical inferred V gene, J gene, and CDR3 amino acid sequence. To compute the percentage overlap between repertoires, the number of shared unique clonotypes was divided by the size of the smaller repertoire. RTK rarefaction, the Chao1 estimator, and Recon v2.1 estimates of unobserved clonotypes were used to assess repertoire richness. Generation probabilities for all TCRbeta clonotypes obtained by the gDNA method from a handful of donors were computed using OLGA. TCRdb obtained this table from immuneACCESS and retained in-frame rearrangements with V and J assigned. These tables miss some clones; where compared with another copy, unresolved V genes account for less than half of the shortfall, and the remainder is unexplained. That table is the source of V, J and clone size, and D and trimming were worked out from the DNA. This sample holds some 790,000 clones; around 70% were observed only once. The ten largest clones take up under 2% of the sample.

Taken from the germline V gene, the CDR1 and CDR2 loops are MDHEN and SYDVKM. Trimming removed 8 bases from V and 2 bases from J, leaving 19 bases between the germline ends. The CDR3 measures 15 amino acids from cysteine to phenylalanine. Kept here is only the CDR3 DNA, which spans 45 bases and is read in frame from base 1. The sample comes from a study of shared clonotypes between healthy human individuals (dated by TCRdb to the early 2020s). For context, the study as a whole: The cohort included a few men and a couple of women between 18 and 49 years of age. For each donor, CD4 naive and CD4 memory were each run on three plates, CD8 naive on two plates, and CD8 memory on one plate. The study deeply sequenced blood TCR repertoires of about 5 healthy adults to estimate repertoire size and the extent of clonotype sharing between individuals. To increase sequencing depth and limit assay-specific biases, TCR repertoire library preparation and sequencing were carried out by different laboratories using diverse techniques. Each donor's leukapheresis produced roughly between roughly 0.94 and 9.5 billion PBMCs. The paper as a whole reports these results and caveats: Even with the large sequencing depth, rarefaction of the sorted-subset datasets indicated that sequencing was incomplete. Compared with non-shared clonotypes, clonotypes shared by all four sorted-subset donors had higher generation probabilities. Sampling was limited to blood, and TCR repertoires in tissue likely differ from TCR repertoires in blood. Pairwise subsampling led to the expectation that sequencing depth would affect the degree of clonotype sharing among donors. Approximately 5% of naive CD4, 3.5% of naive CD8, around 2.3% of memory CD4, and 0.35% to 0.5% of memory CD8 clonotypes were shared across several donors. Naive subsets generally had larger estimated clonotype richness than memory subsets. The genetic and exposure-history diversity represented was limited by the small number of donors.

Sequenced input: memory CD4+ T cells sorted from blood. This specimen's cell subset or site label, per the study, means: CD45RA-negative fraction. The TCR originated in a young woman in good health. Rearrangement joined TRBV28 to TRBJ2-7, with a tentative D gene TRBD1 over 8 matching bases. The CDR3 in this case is CASGSTGGGAYEQYF. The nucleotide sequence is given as TGTGCCAGCGGATCAACAGGGGGAGGGGCCTACGAGCAGTACTTC.